The 19 T cell receptor beta chains below were found in one sample sequenced in a study of T-cell memory formation after mild COVID-19. TCRdb re-derived calls from the 5' RACE reads in MiXCR, one entry per CDR3 protein. Among about 170,000 distinct CDR3 sequences listed, approximately 13% were seen once. The sample taken for sequencing was PBMCs or a T cell subset sorted from them (not recorded which). These receptors were obtained from a man in his late teens or twenties who had mild COVID-19 (a few samples of this study predate the infection). Cell type and time point are not known.

This clonotype occurred a few times. As DNA, the CDR3 is TGTGCCAGCGTACGCATAGGTTACTACGAGCAGTACTTC. It specifies CASVRIGYYEQYF. This chain connects TRBV6-2 or TRBV6-3 to TRBJ2-7, with D uncertain. The CDR3 is 13 residues long. The V end lost 8 bases, the J end lost 3 bases, and 14 bases lay between the germline ends. Per the germline V gene, CDR1 is MNHEY and CDR2 is SVGEGT.

There are a few counts of this clonotype. The V and J genes are TRBV5-1 and TRBJ1-4, with 9 bases fitting TRBD1. The germline CDR1 and CDR2 sequences are SGHRS and YFSETQ. V lost 2 bases to trimming and J lost 7 bases; unmatched junction nucleotides: 15. This CDR3 spans 18 amino acids. The CDR3 DNA is TGCGCCAGCAGCTTCTTAAACCTCGGGACAGGGAGTGGTGAAAAACTGTTTTTT. Translating it yields CASSFLNLGTGSGEKLFF.

This clonotype was recorded at least ten times. V usage is TRBV5-5 and J usage is TRBJ2-2; D is perhaps TRBD2 (7 bases). Germline lookup yields CDR1 SGHKS and CDR2 YYEKEE (reference sequence). Trimming stripped 4 bases from V and 9 bases from J, with 16 bases between. The CDR3 sequence is 14 residues long. The DNA for the CDR3 is TGTGCCAGCAGCCCGCCGGGGGGCTTTAGGGAGCTGTTTTTT. It translates to CASSPPGGFRELFF.

This clonotype was seen more than once but under ten times. A junction boundary mismatches the germline segment, possibly from a read error. The chain joins TRBV7-7 to TRBJ2-1; no clear D gene. This CDR3 spans 14 amino acids. Per the germline V gene, CDR1 is SSHAT and CDR2 is FNYEAQ (reference sequence). The CDR3 bases are TGTGCTAGCAGCTTAGTAAGGATTAGGAATGAGCAGTTCTTC. Amino acids: CASSLVRIRNEQFF.

The V gene is TRBV5-1, the J gene TRBJ2-1; D remains unclear. V shed 0 bases and J shed 8 bases, with 15 bases lying between them. The CDR3 runs to 15 residues. Germline CDR1 SGHRS, CDR2 YFSETQ. CDR3: CASSLAPVPQDEQFF. CDR3 sequence (DNA): TGCGCCAGCAGCTTGGCACCGGTCCCCCAGGATGAGCAGTTCTTC.

There are a few counts of this clonotype. The J gene is TRBJ2-7, the V gene TRBV7-8; D is possibly TRBD1 (6 bases). The germline gives CDR1 SGHVS, CDR2 FQNEAQ. The CDR3 contains 15 residues. Trimming shortened V by 6 bases and J by 2 bases, and 17 bases separated the two germline ends. CDR3 amino acids: CASSSTDRHPYEQYF. CDR3 nucleotides: TGTGCCAGCAGTTCAACTGACAGGCACCCCTACGAGCAGTACTTC.

This clonotype has just a few counts. The chain couples TRBV4-1 to TRBJ2-1, with 7 bases matching TRBD1. The germline gives CDR1 MGHRA, CDR2 YSYEKL. The CDR3 has 15 amino acids. Trimming at V came to 4 bases and at J to 8 bases, leaving 11 bases not matched to a gene. The CDR3 sequence is CASSPPHRGSDEQFF. The DNA for the CDR3 is TGCGCCAGCAGCCCGCCCCACAGGGGAAGCGATGAGCAGTTCTTC.

The chain joins TRBV7-9 to TRBJ1-2, with unresolved D. The CDR3 extends over 13 amino acids. V was clipped by 5 bases and J by 8 bases, with 15 bases between them. CDR1 is SEHNR and CDR2 is FQNEAQ in the germline V gene (reference sequence). The CDR3 region is CASSPITLQGYTF. The CDR3 region has the DNA TGTGCCAGCAGCCCGATCACACTCCAAGGCTACACCTTC.

This chain joins TRBV7-3 and TRBJ2-2, with 8 bases identical to TRBD1. The CDR3 has 20 residues. V shed 0 bases, J shed 1 base, and the junction held 13 bases outside the gene matches. From germline, CDR1 is SGHTA and CDR2 FQGTGA. CDR3 residues: CASSLTVWRTGFENTGELFF. In DNA form, the CDR3 reads TGTGCCAGCAGCTTAACTGTTTGGCGGACAGGGTTCGAGAACACCGGGGAGCTGTTTTTT.

V is TRBV12-3 or TRBV12-4 and J is TRBJ1-5; D call uncertain. V dropped 1 base and J dropped 2 bases, with 9 bases sitting between them. The CDR3 spans 15 residues. The CDR3 coding sequence is TGTGCCAGCAGTTTAGGGTCGGGTGGCAATCAGCCCCAGCATTTT. This sequence encodes CASSLGSGGNQPQHF.

This clonotype was detected a few times. This rearrangement joins TRBV5-1 to TRBJ2-5, with D tentatively TRBD1 (5 bases). Germline CDR1 reads SGHRS; CDR2 reads YFSETQ. This CDR3 is 13 amino acids long. V was shortened by 3 bases and J by 7 bases, with 13 bases between the two germline ends. In DNA, the CDR3 is TGCGCCAGCAGCTCCGAGCTAGGGGCGACCCAGTACTTC. Translated: CASSSELGATQYF.

The chain combines TRBV7-6 with TRBJ1-1; possible D gene TRBD1, 5 bases. Germline lookup yields CDR1 SGHVS and CDR2 FNYEAQ. V was clipped by 5 bases and J by 1 base, with 8 bases between them. The CDR3 spans 13 residues. In DNA form, the CDR3 reads TGTGCCAGCAGCACCGACAGGAACACTGAAGCTTTCTTT. This translates into CASSTDRNTEAFF.

The chain joins TRBV11-2 to TRBJ2-3; D assignment may be TRBD1 or TRBD2 (7 bases each). V was cut by 2 bases and J by 6 bases, with 12 bases left in between. The CDR3 contains 14 residues. Germline V gene lookup returns CDR1 SGHAT and CDR2 FQNNGV. CDR3 coding DNA: TGTGCCAGCAGCTTAAATCAGGGGGGGGATACGCAGTATTTT. Its protein is CASSLNQGGDTQYF.

V usage is TRBV7-2 and J usage is TRBJ1-2; no firm D call. Germline V lookup: CDR1 SGHTA, CDR2 FQGNSA. V lost 1 base to trimming and J lost 8 bases, with 14 bases between them. CDR3 size: 14 residues. This CDR3 is CASSLGPGRRGYTF. The CDR3 nucleotides read TGTGCCAGCAGCTTAGGTCCGGGGAGGAGGGGCTACACCTTC.

The chain carries TRBV20-1 and TRBJ2-5; D gene uncertain. This CDR3 spans 11 amino acids. CDR1 is DFQATT, CDR2 SNEGSKA, per germline (reference sequence). Deletions cut 1 base from V and 5 bases from J, with 5 bases between. CDR3 sequence: CSARVGETQYF. The CDR3 region has the DNA TGCAGTGCTAGAGTGGGGGAGACCCAGTACTTC.

This clonotype was counted at least ten times. The chain has TRBV20-1 and TRBJ2-7; 7 positions match TRBD2. CDR3 length: 15 amino acids. Germline values: CDR1 DFQATT, CDR2 SNEGSKA (reference sequence). V lost 0 bases to trimming and J lost 0 bases; unmatched junction nucleotides: 5. The CDR3 DNA sequence: TGCAGTGCTAGAGAAGCGGGGTCAAGCTCCTACGAGCAGTACGTC. Protein: CSAREAGSSSYEQYV.

This clonotype was observed a few times. The chain uses TRBV7-2 and TRBJ2-5, with 12 bases lining up with TRBD2. The end of the DNA aligns better with TRBJ2-1, so the J call may be wrong. The CDR3 length is 14 residues. The germline V gene encodes CDR1 SGHTA and CDR2 FQGNSA. CDR3 sequence: CASRGLAGFGAQFF. In DNA form, the CDR3 reads TGTGCCAGTAGGGGACTAGCGGGCTTCGGGGCCCAGTTCTTC.

The chain is built from TRBV7-2 and TRBJ1-3; no definite D call. The CDR3 sequence is 16 residues long. Germline V gene sequence: CDR1 SGHTA, CDR2 FQGNSA. V gave up 1 base and J gave up 0 bases, with 10 bases separating them. This CDR3 is CASSLVITLSGNTIYF. The CDR3 nucleotides read TGTGCCAGCAGCTTAGTGATAACGCTCTCTGGAAACACCATATATTTT.

This clonotype has just a few counts. The V and J genes are TRBV29-1 and TRBJ2-3, with 13 bases identical to TRBD2. CDR1 and CDR2 from the germline V gene are SQVTM and ANQGSEA. There are 16 residues in the CDR3. With 7 bases clipped from V and 0 bases from J, the junction kept 7 bases outside the gene matches. The DNA for the CDR3 is TGCAGCGCCGAAGGACTAGCGGGGGTGAGCACAGATACGCAGTATTTT. Amino acids: CSAEGLAGVSTDTQYF.